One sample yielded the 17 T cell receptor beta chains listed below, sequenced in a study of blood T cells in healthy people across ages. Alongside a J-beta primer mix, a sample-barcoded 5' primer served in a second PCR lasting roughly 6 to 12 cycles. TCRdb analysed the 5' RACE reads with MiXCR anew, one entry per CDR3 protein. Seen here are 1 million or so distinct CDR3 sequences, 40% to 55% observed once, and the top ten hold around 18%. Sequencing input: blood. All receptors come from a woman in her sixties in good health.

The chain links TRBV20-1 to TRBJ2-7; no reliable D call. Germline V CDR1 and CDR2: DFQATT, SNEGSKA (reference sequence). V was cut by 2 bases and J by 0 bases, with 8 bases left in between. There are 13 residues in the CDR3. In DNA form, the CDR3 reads TGCAGTGCTAGACGTAGTGGCTCCTACGAGCAGTACTTC. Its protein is CSARRSGSYEQYF.

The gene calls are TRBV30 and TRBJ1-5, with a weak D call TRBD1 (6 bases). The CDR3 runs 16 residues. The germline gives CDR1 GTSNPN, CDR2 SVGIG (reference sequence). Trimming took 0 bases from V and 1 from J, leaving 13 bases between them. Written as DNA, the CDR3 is TGTGCCTGGAGTGTCGGGGGGGCGCAGAGCAATCAGCCCCAGCATTTT. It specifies CAWSVGGAQSNQPQHF.

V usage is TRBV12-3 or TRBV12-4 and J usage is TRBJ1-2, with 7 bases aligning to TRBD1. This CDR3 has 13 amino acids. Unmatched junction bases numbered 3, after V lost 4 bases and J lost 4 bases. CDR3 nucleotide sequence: TGTGCCAGCAGTTGGGCAGGGGGCTATGGCTACACCTTC. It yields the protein CASSWAGGYGYTF.

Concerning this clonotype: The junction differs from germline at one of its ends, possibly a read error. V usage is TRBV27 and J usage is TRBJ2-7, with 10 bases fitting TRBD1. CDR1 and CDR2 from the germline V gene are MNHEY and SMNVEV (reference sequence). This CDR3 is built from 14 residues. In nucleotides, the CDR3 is TGTGTCAGCAGAGCAGGGGACAGGGGTTACGAGCAGTACTTC. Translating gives CVSRAGDRGYEQYF.

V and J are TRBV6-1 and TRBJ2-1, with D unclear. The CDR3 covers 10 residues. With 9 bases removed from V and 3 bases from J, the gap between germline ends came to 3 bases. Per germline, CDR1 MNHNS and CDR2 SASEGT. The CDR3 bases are TGTGCCAGTTACTACAATGAGCAGTTCTTC. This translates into CASYYNEQFF.

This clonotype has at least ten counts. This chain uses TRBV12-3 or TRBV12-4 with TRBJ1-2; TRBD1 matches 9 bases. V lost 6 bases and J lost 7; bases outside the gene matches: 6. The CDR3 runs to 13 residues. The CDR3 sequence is CASSWDREAGYTF. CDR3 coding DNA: TGTGCCAGCAGCTGGGACAGGGAGGCTGGCTACACCTTC.

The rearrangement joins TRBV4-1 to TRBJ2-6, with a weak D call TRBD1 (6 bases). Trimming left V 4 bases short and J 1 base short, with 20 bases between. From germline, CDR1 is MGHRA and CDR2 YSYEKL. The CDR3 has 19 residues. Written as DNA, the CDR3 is TGCGCCAGCAGCCTACAGGGAATCGCACTCGGTTCTGGGGCCAACGTCCTGACTTTC. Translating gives CASSLQGIALGSGANVLTF.

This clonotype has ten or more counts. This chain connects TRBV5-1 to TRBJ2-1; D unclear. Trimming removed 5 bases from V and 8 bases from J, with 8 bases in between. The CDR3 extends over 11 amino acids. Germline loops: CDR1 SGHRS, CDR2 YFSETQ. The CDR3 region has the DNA TGCGCCAGCAGGCTGCTCGATGAGCAGTTCTTC. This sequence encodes CASRLLDEQFF.

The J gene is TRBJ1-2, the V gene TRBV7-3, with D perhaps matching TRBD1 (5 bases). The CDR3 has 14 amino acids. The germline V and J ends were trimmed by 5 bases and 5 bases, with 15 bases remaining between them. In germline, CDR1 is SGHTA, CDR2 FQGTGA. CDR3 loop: CASSPGDGTYGYTF. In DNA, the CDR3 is TGTGCCAGCAGCCCCGGGGACGGAACGTATGGCTACACCTTC.

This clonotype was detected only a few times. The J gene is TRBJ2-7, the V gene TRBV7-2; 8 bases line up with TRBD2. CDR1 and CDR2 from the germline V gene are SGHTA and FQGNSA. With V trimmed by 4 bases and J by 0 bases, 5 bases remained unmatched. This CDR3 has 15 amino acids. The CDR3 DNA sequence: TGTGCCAGCAGCTCACGGACTAGCTACTCCTACGAGCAGTACTTC. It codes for CASSSRTSYSYEQYF.

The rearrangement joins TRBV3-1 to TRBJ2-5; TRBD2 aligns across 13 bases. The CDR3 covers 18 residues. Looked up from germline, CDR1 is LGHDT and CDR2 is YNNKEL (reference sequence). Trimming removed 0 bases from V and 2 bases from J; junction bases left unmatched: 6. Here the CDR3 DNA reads TGTGCCAGCAGCCAAGAACACCGGACTAGCGGGAGTCAAGAGACCCAGTACTTC. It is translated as CASSQEHRTSGSQETQYF.

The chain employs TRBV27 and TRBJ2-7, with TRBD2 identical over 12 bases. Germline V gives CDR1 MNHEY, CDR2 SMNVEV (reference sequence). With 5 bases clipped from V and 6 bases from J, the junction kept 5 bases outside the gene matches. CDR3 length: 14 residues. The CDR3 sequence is CASSALAGGIEQYF. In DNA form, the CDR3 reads TGTGCCAGCAGTGCACTAGCGGGAGGTATCGAGCAGTACTTC.

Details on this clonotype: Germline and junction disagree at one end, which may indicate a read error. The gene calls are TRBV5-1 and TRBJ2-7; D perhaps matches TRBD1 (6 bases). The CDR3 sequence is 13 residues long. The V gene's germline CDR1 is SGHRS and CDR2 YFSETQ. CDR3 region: CTSSPDSGHEQYF. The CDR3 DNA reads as TGCACCAGCAGCCCGGACAGCGGCCACGAGCAGTACTTC.

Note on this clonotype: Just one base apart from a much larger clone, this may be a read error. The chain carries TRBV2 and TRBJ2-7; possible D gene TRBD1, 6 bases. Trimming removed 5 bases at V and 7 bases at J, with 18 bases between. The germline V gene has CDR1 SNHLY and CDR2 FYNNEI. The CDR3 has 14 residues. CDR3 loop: CASSRDTVGNEQYF. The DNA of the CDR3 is TGTGCCAGCAGTCGGGACACTGTTGGGAATGAGCAGTACTTC. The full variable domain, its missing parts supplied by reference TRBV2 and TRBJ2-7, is EPEVTQTPSHQVTQMGQEVILRCVPISNHLYFYWYRQILGQKVEFLVSFYNNEISEKSEIFDDQFSVERPDGSNFTLKIRSTKLEDSAMYFCASSRDTVGNEQYFGPGTRLTVT.

The CDR3 spells CASSSGLGGNYGYTF. The CDR3 coding sequence is TGTGCCAGCAGCTCGGGTCTGGGGGGAAACTATGGCTACACCTTC. The chain couples TRBV7-2 to TRBJ1-2; D may be TRBD1 (5 bases). Germline V CDR1 and CDR2: SGHTA, FQGNSA. Trimming removed 4 bases at V and 2 bases at J, with 14 bases between. The CDR3 loop spans 15 amino acids.

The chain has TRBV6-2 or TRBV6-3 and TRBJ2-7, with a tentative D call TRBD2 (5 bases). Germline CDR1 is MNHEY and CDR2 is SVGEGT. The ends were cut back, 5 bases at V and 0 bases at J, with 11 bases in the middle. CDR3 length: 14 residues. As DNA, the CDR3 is TGTGCCAGCAGTACACTAGTTCGCTCCTACGAGCAGTACTTC. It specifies CASSTLVRSYEQYF.

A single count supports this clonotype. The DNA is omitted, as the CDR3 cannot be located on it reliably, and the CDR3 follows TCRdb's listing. CDR3 sequence reads: CSVGQGYGCTF. The chain couples TRBV29-1 to TRBJ1-2; TRBD1 reflects the table's D call only, with no check against the DNA. CDR1 SQVTM and CDR2 ANQGSEA come from the germline V gene. A total of 11 residues make up the CDR3, ends included.